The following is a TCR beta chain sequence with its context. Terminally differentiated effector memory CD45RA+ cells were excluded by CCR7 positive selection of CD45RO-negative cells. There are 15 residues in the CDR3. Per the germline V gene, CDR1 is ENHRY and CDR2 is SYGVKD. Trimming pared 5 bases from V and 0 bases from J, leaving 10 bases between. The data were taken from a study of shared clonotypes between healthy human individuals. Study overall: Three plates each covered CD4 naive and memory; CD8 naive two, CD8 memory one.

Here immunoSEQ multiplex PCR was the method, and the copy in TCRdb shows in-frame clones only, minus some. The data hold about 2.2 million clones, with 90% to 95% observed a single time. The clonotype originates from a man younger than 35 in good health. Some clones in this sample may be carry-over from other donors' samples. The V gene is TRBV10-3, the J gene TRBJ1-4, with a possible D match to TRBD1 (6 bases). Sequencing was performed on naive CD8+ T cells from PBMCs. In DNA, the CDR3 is TGTGCCATCAGTCAAGGGGGGGCAACTAATGAAAAACTGTTTTTT. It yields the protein CAISQGGATNEKLFF.